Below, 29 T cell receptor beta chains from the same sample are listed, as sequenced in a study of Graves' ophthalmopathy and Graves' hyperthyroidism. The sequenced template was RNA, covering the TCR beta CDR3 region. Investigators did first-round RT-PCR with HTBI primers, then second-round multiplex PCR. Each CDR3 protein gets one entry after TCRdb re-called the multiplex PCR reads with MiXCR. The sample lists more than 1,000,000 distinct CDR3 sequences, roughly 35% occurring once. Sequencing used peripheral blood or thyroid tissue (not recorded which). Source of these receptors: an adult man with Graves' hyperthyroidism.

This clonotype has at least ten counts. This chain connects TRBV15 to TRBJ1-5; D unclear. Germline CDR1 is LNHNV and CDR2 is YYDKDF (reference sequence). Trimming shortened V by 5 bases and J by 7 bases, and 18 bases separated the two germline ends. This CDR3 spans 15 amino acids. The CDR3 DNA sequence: TGTGCCACCAGCCTGCGGCAACCAGGACTCCAGCCCCAGCATTTT. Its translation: CATSLRQPGLQPQHF.

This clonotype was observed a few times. CDR3 region: CASRRGTSGSNEQYF. In DNA, the CDR3 is TGTGCCAGCAGGAGGGGGACTAGCGGGAGTAACGAGCAGTACTTC. V usage is TRBV2 and J usage is TRBJ2-7; 14 bases fit TRBD2. This CDR3 comprises 15 residues. Germline lookup yields CDR1 SNHLY and CDR2 FYNNEI. J was trimmed by 5 bases and V by 6 bases; bases with no gene match: 6.

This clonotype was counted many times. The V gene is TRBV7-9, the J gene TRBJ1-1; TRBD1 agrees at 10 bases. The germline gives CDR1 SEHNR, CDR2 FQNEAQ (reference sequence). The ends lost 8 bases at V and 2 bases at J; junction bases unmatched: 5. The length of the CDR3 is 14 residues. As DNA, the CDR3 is TGTGCCAGCGGGGAGACAGGGGGCAACACTGAAGCTTTCTTT. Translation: CASGETGGNTEAFF.

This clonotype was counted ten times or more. The CDR3 reads CASSLALGPSSYEQYF. Written as DNA, the CDR3 is TGTGCCAGCAGCTTAGCGCTCGGACCGAGCTCCTACGAGCAGTACTTC. V usage is TRBV11-1 and J usage is TRBJ2-7, with no clear D. The CDR3 loop spans 16 amino acids. Trimming took off 0 bases at V and 0 bases at J, with 12 bases between the two ends. The germline CDR1 and CDR2 sequences are SGHAT and FQDESV (reference sequence).

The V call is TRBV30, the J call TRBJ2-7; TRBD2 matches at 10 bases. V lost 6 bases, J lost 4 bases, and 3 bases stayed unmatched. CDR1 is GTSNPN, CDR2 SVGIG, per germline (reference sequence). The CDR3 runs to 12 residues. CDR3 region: CACTSGMYEQYF. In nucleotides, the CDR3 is TGTGCCTGCACTAGCGGGATGTACGAGCAGTACTTC.

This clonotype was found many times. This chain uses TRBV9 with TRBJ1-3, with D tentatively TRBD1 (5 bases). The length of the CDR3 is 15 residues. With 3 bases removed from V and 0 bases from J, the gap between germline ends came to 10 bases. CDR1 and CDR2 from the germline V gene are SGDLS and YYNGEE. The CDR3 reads CASSARGLSGNTIYF. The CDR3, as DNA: TGTGCCAGCAGCGCACGGGGACTCTCTGGAAACACCATATATTTT.

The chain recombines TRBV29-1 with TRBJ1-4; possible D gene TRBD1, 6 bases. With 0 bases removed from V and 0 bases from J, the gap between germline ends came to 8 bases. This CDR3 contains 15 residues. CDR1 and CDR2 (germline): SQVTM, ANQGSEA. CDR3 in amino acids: CSVEESGATNEKLFF. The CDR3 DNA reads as TGCAGCGTTGAAGAGTCAGGGGCAACTAATGAAAAACTGTTTTTT.

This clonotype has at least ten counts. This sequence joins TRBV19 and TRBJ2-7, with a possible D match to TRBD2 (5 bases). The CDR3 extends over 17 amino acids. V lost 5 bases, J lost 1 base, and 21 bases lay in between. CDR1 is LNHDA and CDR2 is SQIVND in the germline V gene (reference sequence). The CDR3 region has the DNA TGTGCCAGTAGTGGACCGGGATTCACCTCGAGTTCCTACGAGCAGTACTTC. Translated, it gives CASSGPGFTSSSYEQYF. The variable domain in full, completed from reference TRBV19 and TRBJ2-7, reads DGGITQSPKYLFRKEGQNVTLSCEQNLNHDAMYWYRQDPGQGLRLIYYSQIVNDFQKGDIAEGYSVSREKKESFPLTVTSAQKNPTAFYLCASSGPGFTSSSYEQYFGPGTRLTVT.

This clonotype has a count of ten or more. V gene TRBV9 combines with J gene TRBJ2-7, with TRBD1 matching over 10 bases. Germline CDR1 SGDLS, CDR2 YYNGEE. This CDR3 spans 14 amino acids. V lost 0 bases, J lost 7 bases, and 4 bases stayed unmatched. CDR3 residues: CASSVGQGAREQYF. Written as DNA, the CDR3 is TGTGCCAGCAGCGTAGGACAGGGGGCGCGGGAGCAGTACTTC.

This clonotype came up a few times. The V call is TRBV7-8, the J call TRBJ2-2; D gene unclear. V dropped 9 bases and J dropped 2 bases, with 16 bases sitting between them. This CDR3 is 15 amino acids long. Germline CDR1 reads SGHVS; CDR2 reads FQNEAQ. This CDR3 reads CASTKPPPNTGELFF. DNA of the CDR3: TGTGCCAGTACTAAACCCCCACCAAACACCGGGGAGCTGTTTTTT.

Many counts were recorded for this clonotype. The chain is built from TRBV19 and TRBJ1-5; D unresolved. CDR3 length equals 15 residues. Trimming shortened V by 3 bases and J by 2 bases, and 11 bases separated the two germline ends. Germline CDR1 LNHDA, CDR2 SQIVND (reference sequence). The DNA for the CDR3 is TGTGCCAGTAGTATTTCCGCAGGACGCAATCAGCCCCAGCATTTT. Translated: CASSISAGRNQPQHF.

For the CDR3, the DNA is TGTGCCATCAGTGGAATCGGGACTACCCAAGAGACCCAGCATTTT. It encodes CAISGIGTTQETQHF. The V gene is TRBV10-3, the J gene TRBJ1-5, with D possibly matching TRBD1 (5 bases). V lost 4 bases and J lost 11, with 21 bases in between. CDR1 ENHRY and CDR2 SYGVKD come from the germline V gene. This CDR3 region has 15 residues.

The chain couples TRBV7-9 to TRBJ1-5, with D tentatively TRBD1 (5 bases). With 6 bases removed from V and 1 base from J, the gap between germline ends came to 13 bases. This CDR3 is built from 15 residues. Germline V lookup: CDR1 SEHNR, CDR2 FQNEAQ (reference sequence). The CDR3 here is CASRSGGGSNQPQHF. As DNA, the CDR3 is TGTGCCAGCAGGTCTGGGGGGGGGAGCAATCAGCCCCAGCATTTT.

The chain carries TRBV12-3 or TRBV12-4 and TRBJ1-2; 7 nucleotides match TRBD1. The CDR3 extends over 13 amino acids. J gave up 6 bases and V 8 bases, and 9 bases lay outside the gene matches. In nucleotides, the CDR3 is TGTGCCAGCGGGCACCAAGACAGGGATGGCTACACCTTC. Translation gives CASGHQDRDGYTF.

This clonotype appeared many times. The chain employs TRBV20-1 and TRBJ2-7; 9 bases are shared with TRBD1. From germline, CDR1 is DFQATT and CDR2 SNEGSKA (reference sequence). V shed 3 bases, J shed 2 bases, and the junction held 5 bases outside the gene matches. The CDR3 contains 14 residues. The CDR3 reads CSASKGQGPYEQYF. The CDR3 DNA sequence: TGCAGTGCTAGTAAGGGACAGGGTCCCTACGAGCAGTACTTC.

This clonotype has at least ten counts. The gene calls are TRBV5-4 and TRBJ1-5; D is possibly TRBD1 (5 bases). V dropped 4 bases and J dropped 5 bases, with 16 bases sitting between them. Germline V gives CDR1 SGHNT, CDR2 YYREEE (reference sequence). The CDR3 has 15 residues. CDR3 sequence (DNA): TGTGCCAGCAGCCCGGGTGGGGGTCAGGATCAGCCCCAGCATTTT. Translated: CASSPGGGQDQPQHF.

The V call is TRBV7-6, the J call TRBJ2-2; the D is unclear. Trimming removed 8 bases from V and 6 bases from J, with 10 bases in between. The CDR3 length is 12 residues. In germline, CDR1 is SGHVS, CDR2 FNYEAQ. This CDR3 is CASRASAGELFF. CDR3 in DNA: TGTGCCAGCCGCGCCTCGGCCGGGGAGCTGTTTTTT.

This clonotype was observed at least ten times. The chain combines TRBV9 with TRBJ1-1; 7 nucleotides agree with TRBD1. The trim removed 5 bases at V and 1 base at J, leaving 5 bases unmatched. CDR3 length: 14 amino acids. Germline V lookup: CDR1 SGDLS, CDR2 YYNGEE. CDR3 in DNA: TGTGCCAGCAGTGAGGACAGGCCGAACACTGAAGCTTTCTTT. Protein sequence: CASSEDRPNTEAFF.

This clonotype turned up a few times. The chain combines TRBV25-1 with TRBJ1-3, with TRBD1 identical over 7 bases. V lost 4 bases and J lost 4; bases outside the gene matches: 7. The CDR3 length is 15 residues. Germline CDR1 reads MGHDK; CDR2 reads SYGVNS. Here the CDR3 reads CASSGQGARGNTIYF. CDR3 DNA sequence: TGTGCCAGCAGTGGACAGGGTGCGCGAGGAAACACCATATATTTT.

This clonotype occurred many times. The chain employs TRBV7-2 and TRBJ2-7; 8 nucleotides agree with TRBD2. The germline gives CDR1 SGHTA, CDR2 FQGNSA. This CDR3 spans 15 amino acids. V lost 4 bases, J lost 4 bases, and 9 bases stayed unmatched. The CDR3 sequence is CASSSPAGAQYEQYF. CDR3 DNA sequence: TGTGCCAGCAGCTCCCCAGCGGGAGCGCAATACGAGCAGTACTTC.

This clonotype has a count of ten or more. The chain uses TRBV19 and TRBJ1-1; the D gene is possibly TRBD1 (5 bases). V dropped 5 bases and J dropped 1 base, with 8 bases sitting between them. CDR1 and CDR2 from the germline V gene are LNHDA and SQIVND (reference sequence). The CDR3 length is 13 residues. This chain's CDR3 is CASSWGSNTEAFF. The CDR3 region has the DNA TGTGCCAGTAGTTGGGGCTCGAACACTGAAGCTTTCTTT.

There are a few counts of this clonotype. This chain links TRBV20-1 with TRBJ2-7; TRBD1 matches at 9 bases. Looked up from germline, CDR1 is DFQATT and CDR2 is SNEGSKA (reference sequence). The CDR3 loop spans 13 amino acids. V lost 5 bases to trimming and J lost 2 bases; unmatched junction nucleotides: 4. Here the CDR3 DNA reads TGCAGTGCTGGACAGGGGACCCCCTACGAGCAGTACTTC. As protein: CSAGQGTPYEQYF.

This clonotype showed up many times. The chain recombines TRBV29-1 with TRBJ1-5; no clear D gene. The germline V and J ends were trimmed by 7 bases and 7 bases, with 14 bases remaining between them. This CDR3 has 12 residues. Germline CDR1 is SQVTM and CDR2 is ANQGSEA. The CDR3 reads CSGGQVGQPQHF. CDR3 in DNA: TGCAGCGGTGGGCAGGTCGGCCAGCCCCAGCATTTT. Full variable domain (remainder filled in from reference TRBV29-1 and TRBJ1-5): SAVISQKPSRDICQRGTSLTIQCQVDSQVTMMFWYRQQPGQSLTLIATANQGSEATYESGFVIDKFPISRPNLTFSTLTVSNMSPEDSSIYLCSGGQVGQPQHFGDGTRLSIL.

The CDR3 here is CASSFRTGVTEAFF. The CDR3 DNA reads TGTGCCAGCAGTTTCCGGACAGGGGTTACTGAAGCTTTCTTT. The chain joins TRBV27 to TRBJ1-1; 9 bases fit TRBD1. The CDR3 is 14 residues long. Germline CDR1 reads MNHEY; CDR2 reads SMNVEV (reference sequence). V shed 3 bases and J 5 bases; nucleotides not matched to a gene: 4.

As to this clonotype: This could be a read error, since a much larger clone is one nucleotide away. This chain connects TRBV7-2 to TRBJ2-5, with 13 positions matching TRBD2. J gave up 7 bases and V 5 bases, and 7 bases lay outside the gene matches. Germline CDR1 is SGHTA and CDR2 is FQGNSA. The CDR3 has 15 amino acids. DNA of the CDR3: TGTGCCAGCAGCCCTACTAGCGGGAGGGAAGCGACCCAGTACTTC. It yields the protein CASSPTSGREATQYF.

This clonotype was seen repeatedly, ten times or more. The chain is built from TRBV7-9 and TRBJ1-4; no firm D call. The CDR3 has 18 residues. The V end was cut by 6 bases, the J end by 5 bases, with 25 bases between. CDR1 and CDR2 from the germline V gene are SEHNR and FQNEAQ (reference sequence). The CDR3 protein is CASRDGRAGVAGNEKLFF. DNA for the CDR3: TGTGCCAGCAGAGATGGACGGGCCGGGGTTGCTGGCAATGAAAAACTGTTTTTT.

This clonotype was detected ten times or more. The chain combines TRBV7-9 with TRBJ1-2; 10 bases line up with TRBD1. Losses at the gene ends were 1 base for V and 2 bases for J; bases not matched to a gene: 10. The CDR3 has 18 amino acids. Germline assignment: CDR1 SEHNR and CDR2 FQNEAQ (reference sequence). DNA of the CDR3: TGTGCCAGCAGCTTAGGTCCCCTGACAGGGGGCAAAAACTATGGCTACACCTTC. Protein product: CASSLGPLTGGKNYGYTF.

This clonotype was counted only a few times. The CDR3 loop reads CASSQESNFFRPDTNTGELFF. The CDR3 DNA sequence: TGTGCCAGCAGCCAAGAGTCCAACTTTTTCCGGCCAGACACGAACACCGGGGAGCTGTTTTTT. The chain links TRBV14 to TRBJ2-2, with D hard to call. CDR1 and CDR2 (germline): SGHDN, FVKESK. V was trimmed by 0 bases and J by 0 bases, leaving 23 bases between them. The CDR3 runs to 21 residues.

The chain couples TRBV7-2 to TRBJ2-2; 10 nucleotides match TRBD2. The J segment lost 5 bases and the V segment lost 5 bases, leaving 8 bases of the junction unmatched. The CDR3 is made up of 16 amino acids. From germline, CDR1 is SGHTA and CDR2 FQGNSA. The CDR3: CASSAQLAGNTGELFF. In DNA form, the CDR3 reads TGTGCCAGCAGCGCACAACTAGCGGGAAATACCGGGGAGCTGTTTTTT.